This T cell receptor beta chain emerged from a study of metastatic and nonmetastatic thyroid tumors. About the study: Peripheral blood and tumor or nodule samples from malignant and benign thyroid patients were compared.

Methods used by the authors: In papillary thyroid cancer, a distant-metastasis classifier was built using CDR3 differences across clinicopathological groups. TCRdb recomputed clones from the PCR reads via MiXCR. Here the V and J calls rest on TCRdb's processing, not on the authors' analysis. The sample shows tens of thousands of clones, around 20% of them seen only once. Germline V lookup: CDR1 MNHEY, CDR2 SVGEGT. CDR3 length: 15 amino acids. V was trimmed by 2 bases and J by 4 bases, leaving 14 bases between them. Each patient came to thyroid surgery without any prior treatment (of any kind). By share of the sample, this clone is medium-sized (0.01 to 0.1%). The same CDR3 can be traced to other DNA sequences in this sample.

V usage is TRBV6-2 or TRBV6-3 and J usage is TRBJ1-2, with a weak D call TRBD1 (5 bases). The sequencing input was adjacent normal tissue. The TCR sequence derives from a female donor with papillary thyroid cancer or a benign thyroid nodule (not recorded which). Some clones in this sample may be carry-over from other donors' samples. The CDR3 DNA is TGTGCCAGCAGTTACAGCTGGGGCGCGGGCTATGGCTACACCTTC. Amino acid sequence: CASSYSWGAGYGYTF.